This T cell receptor beta chain was identified in a study of blood T cell repertoires in COVID-19. At the level of the study: The United States, Italy and Spain were the sources of the acute and convalescent COVID-19 samples. In each case, the material was cDNA or gDNA derived from T cells, B-cell-depleted T cells, or PBMCs.

Germline loops: CDR1 LNHDA, CDR2 SQIVND (reference sequence). This CDR3 has 13 residues. Trimming removed 6 bases from V and 5 bases from J, with 11 bases in between. Followed over time, Seattle patients had been enrolled while infection was active. Sequencing used immunoSEQ multiplex PCR; TCRdb keeps in-frame clones, though not all of them. The sample has some 180,000 clones; roughly 81% are singletons. This TCR derives from a woman of 80 years or more with COVID-19, enrolled during active disease. J is TRBJ1-3 and V is TRBV19; D is ambiguous. Sequenced material: peripheral blood. CDR3: CASSLNDRNTIYF. The CDR3 DNA reads TGTGCCAGTAGCCTAAACGACAGAAACACCATATATTTT.